This TCR beta chain was observed in a study of regulatory T cells in long-lasting Graves disease. Findings and limits, study-wide: TCR diversity was lower in persistent Graves' patients (versus newly diagnosed ones). Persistent patients shared thousands of public clonotypes among themselves. Newly diagnosed patients shared fewer, at roughly 970. The study found TRBV28, TRBJ1-2 and TRBJ2-5 favored in persistent disease.

Time point indicated: persistent/refractory GD, antithyroid drugs over 5 years with positive TRAb. PBMC-extracted RNA yielded the TCR library. With respect to this clonotype: The target antigen is unknown. A much larger clone differs by one base, so this may be a read error. The final CDR3 position lacks the conserved phenylalanine or tryptophan, pointing to a likely read error.

The germline CDR1 and CDR2 sequences are SGHKS and YYEKEE (reference sequence). This CDR3 contains 15 residues. Trimming cost V 7 bases and J 1 base; bases outside gene matches: 9. Relying on iRepertoire HTBI primers and Arm-PCR of CDR3 regions, the team built TCR beta libraries. TCRdb redid the calling of the multiplex PCR reads with MiXCR, one entry per CDR3 protein. Among 300,000 to 500,000 distinct CDR3 sequences, around 21% were seen once, and the ten largest hold less than 25%. This TCR came from a female donor with Graves disease. V and J are TRBV5-5 and TRBJ2-7; TRBD1 matches at 9 bases. This specimen was peripheral blood mononuclear cells (PBMCs), taken when the disease was refractory, from a patient treated with antithyroid drugs. CDR3 residues: CASSRGQGTSYEQYL. The CDR3 nucleotides are TGTGCCAGCTCAAGAGGACAGGGGACTTCCTACGAGCAGTACCTC.